Following are 7 T cell receptor beta chains from one sample sequenced in a study of cytomegalovirus exposure and HLA in healthy donors. A multiplex PCR was run with 60 Vbeta primers and 13 Jbeta primers. Generated by immunoSEQ multiplex PCR, the TCRdb table keeps only in-frame clones and is missing some. The data show around 70,000 clones, about 81% seen once. Sequencing used PBMCs. The source of these receptors is a human donor in good health.

This chain joins TRBV19 and TRBJ1-1; D is ambiguous. The V gene's germline CDR1 is LNHDA and CDR2 SQIVND (reference sequence). V was shortened by 1 base and J by 6 bases, with 9 bases between the two germline ends. The CDR3 extends over 13 amino acids. CDR3 sequence reads: CASSIVGRAEAFF. CDR3 in DNA: TGTGCCAGTAGTATAGTGGGGAGAGCTGAAGCTTTCTTT.

The V call is TRBV4-1, the J call TRBJ2-7, with D perhaps matching TRBD2 (5 bases). The CDR3 runs to 16 residues. The V and J ends lost 0 bases and 1 base respectively, with 13 bases between them. Germline CDR1 MGHRA, CDR2 YSYEKL. CDR3: CASSQERAATSYEQYF. CDR3 coding DNA: TGCGCCAGCAGCCAAGAGCGGGCGGCTACTTCCTACGAGCAGTACTTC.

This clone was counted only a few times. The J gene is TRBJ2-2, the V gene TRBV27, with 8 bases lining up with TRBD2. CDR1 is MNHEY, CDR2 SMNVEV, per germline (reference sequence). V lost 6 bases and J lost 9; bases outside the gene matches: 9. The CDR3 loop spans 14 amino acids. CDR3 DNA: TGTGCCAGCAGCACCGGGACTAGTAACTGGGAGCTGTTTTTT. Translated, it gives CASSTGTSNWELFF.

This chain's CDR3 is CASAQTGQGTDTQYF. CDR3 DNA: TGTGCTAGTGCCCAAACGGGACAGGGCACAGATACGCAGTATTTT. This chain uses TRBV12-5 with TRBJ2-3; 8 bases are shared with TRBD1. The V gene's germline CDR1 is LGHNT and CDR2 FRNRAP. Losses at the gene ends were 7 bases for V and 1 base for J; bases not matched to a gene: 7. The CDR3 has 15 residues.

J is TRBJ2-5 and V is TRBV19; tentatively, D is TRBD1 (6 bases). V lost 5 bases to trimming and J lost 4 bases, with 14 bases between them. The CDR3 extends over 14 amino acids. The germline CDR1 and CDR2 sequences are LNHDA and SQIVND (reference sequence). The CDR3 DNA reads TGTGCCAGTAGTCCAAACAGGGAAGGAGAGACCCAGTACTTC. Its translation is CASSPNREGETQYF.

A single count supports this clone. This chain connects TRBV9 to TRBJ1-4, with D possibly matching TRBD1 (5 bases). The CDR3 contains 15 residues. Germline V gene sequence: CDR1 SGDLS, CDR2 YYNGEE. V lost 0 bases to trimming and J lost 1 base, with 7 bases between them. The CDR3 protein is CASSVGGQTNEKLFF. CDR3 sequence (DNA): TGTGCCAGCAGCGTAGGGGGCCAAACTAATGAAAAACTGTTTTTT.

This clone was observed a single time. The CDR3 spells CASSNSGGVYNEQFF. The CDR3 bases are TGTGCCAGCAGCAATAGTGGCGGGGTGTACAATGAGCAGTTCTTC. The chain has TRBV7-8 and TRBJ2-1; D might be TRBD2 (6 bases). Germline CDR1 SGHVS, CDR2 FQNEAQ. V lost 5 bases and J lost 4, with 15 bases in between. CDR3 size: 15 residues. The whole variable domain, filled in from reference TRBV7-8 and TRBJ2-1, reads GAGVSQSPRYKVAKRGQDVALRCDPISGHVSLFWYQQALGQGPEFLTYFQNEAQLDKSGLPSDRFFAERPEGSVSTLKIQRTQQEDSAVYLCASSNSGGVYNEQFFGPGTRLTVL.